The entry below gives a single T cell receptor (beta chain) sequence along with its context. As the CDR3 is not closed by the conserved phenylalanine or tryptophan, this likely results from a read error. From 500 to 600 ng of total RNA, TCR beta-specific cDNA was reverse-transcribed using a constant-region primer. Slightly modified ARM-PCR with three nested multiplex PCR rounds yielded TCR beta libraries. Running roughly 10 cycles apiece, the first two PCR rounds relied on TRBV1-TRBV30 forward primers together with a C-beta reverse primer. MiXCR was run by TCRdb on the multiplex PCR reads, yielding one entry per CDR3 protein. The sample shows 50,000 or so distinct CDR3 sequences, around 73% of them seen only once. The roughly 18-32 mg bulk tissue piece was not sorted before simultaneous RNA and DNA extraction. The data derive from a study of tumor-infiltrating lymphocytes in primary liver carcinoma.

CDR1 MNHEY and CDR2 SVGEGT come from the germline V gene. CDR3 length: 15 residues. Sequencing was performed on liver tumor tissue from sampling region 5. As for subset: tumor region T5, tumor centre. V gene TRBV6-2 or TRBV6-3 combines with J gene TRBJ2-1; 8 nucleotides agree with TRBD1. The sequence was collected from a man aged 35-49 years with primary liver carcinoma and hepatitis B virus infection. The CDR3 nucleotides are TGTGTCAGCTGCTTACTCGACAGGGGCTACAATGAGCAGTTCCTC. It translates to CVSCLLDRGYNEQFL.